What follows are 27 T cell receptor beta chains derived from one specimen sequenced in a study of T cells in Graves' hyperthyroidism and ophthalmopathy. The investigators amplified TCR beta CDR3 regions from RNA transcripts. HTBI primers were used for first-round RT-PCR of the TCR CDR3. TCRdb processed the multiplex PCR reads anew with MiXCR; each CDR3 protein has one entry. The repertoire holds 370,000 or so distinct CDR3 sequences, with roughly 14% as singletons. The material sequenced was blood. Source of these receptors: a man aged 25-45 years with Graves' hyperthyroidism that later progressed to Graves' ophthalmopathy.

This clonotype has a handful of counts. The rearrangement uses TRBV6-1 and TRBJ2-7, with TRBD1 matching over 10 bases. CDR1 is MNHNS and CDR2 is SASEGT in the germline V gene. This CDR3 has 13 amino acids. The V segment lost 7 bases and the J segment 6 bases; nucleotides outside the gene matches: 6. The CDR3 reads CASIQTGGSEQYF. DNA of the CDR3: TGTGCCAGCATCCAGACAGGGGGCAGCGAGCAGTACTTC.

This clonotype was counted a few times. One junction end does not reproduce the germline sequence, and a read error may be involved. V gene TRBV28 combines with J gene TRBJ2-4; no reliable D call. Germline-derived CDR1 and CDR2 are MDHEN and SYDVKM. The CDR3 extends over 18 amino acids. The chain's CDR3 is CASSPMGVNFETKNVQYF. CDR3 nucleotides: TGTGCCAGCAGTCCCATGGGCGTCAATTTTGAGACCAAAAACGTTCAGTACTTC.

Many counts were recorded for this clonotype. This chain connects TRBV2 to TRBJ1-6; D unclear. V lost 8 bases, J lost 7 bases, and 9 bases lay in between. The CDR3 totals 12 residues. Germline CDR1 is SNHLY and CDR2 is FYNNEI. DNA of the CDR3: TGTGCCAGCCTGGGTTGGAATTCACCCCTCCACTTT. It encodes CASLGWNSPLHF. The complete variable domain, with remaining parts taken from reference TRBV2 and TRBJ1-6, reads EPEVTQTPSHQVTQMGQEVILRCVPISNHLYFYWYRQILGQKVEFLVSFYNNEISEKSEIFDDQFSVERPDGSNFTLKIRSTKLEDSAMYFCASLGWNSPLHFGNGTRLTVT.

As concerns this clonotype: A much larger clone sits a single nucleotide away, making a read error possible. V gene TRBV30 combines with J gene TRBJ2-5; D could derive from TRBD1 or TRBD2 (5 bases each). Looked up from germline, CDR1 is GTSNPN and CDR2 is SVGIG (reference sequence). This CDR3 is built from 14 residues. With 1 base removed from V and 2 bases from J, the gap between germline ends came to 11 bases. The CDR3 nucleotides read TGTGCCTGGAGTGGAGGTGGGGGTCAAGAGACCCAGTACTTC. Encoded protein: CAWSGGGGQETQYF.

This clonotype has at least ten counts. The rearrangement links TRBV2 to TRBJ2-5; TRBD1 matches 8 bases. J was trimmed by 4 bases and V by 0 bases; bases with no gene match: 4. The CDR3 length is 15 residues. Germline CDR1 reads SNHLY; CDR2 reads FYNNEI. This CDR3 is CASSEALTGGETQYF. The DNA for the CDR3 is TGTGCCAGCAGTGAAGCGCTAACAGGGGGAGAGACCCAGTACTTC. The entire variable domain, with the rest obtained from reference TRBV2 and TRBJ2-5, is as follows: EPEVTQTPSHQVTQMGQEVILRCVPISNHLYFYWYRQILGQKVEFLVSFYNNEISEKSEIFDDQFSVERPDGSNFTLKIRSTKLEDSAMYFCASSEALTGGETQYFGPGTRLLVL.

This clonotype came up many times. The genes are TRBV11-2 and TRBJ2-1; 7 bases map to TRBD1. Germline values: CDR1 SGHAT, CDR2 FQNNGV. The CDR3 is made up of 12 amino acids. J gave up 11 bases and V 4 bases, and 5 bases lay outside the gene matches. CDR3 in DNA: TGTGCCAGCAGCTCGACAGGGTCGAAGCAGTTCTTC. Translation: CASSSTGSKQFF.

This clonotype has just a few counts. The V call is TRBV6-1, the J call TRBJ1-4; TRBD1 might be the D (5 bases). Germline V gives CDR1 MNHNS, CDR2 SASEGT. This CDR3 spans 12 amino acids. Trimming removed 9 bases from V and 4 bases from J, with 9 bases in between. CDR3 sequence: CARGVINEKLFF. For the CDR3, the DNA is TGTGCCAGAGGGGTTATTAATGAAAAACTGTTTTTT.

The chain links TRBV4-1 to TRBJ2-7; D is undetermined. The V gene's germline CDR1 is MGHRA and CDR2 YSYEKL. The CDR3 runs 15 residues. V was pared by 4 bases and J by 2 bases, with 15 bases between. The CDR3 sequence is CASSPLPSGTYEQYF. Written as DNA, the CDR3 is TGCGCCAGCAGCCCCCTCCCCTCAGGTACCTACGAGCAGTACTTC.

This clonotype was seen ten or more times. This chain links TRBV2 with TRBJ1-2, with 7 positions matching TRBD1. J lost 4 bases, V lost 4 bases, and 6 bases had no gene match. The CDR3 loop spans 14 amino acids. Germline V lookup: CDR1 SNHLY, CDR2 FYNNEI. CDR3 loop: CASSVQTGTYGYTF. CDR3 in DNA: TGTGCCAGCAGTGTCCAGACAGGGACCTATGGCTACACCTTC. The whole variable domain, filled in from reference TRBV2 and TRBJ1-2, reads EPEVTQTPSHQVTQMGQEVILRCVPISNHLYFYWYRQILGQKVEFLVSFYNNEISEKSEIFDDQFSVERPDGSNFTLKIRSTKLEDSAMYFCASSVQTGTYGYTFGSGTRLTVV.

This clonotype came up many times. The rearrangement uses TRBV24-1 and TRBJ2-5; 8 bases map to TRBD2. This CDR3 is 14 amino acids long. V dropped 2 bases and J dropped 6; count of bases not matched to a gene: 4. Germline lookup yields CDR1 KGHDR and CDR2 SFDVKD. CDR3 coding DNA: TGTGCCACCAGTGATTCCGGGACTAGACAGACCCAGTACTTC. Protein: CATSDSGTRQTQYF.

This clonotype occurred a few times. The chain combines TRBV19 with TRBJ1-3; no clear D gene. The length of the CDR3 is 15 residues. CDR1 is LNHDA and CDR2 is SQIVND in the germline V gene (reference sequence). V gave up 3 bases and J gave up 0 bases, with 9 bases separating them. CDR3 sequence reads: CASSIYSSSGNTIYF. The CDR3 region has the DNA TGTGCCAGTAGTATTTACAGTTCCTCTGGAAACACCATATATTTT.

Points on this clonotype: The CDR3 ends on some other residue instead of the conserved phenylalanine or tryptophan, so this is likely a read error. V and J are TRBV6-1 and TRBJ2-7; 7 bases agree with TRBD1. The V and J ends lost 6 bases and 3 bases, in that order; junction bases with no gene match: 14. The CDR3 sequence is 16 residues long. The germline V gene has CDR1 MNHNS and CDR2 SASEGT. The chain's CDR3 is CASRKIFGTEHYEQYL. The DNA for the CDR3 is TGTGCCAGCAGAAAAATTTTCGGGACAGAACACTACGAGCAGTACCTC.

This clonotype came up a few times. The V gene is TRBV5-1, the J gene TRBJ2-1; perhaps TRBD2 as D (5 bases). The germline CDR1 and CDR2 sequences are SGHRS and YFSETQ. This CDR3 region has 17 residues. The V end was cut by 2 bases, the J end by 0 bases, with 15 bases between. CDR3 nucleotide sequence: TGCGCCAGCAGCTTTGGACTTTCGATGAGCTCCTACAATGAGCAGTTCTTC. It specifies CASSFGLSMSSYNEQFF.

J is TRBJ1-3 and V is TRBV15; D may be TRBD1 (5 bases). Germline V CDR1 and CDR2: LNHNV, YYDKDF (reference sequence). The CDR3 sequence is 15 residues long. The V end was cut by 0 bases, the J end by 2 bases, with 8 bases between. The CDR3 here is CATSRDRGPGNTIYF. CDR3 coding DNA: TGTGCCACCAGCAGAGATAGGGGACCTGGAAACACCATATATTTT.

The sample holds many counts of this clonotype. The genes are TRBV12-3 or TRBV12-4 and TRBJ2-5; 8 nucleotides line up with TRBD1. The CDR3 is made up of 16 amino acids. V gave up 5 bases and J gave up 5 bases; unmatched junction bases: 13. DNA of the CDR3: TGTGCCAGCAGTCTCGTGATGCAGGGGGCAAGGGAGACCCAGTACTTC. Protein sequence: CASSLVMQGARETQYF.

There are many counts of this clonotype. CDR3 residues: CASSLTQGAQETQYF. CDR3 nucleotides: TGTGCCAGCAGCTTGACCCAGGGGGCCCAGGAGACCCAGTACTTC. The chain joins TRBV7-9 to TRBJ2-5, with 8 bases matching TRBD1. The CDR3 is made up of 15 amino acids. V shed 3 bases, J shed 5 bases, and the junction held 8 bases outside the gene matches. Germline-derived CDR1 and CDR2 are SEHNR and FQNEAQ (reference sequence).

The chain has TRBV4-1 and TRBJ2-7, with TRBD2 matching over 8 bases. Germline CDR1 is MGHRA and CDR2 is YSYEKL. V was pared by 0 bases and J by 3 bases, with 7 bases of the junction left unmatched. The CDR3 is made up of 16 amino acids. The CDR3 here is CASSQDLERGSYEQYF. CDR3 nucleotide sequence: TGCGCCAGCAGCCAAGATCTCGAGCGGGGGAGCTACGAGCAGTACTTC.

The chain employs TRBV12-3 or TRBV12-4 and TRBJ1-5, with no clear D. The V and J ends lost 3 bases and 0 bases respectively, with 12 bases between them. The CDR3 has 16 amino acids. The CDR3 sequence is CASSFGSYLSNQPQHF. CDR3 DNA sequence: TGTGCCAGCAGTTTTGGGTCTTACCTTAGCAATCAGCCCCAGCATTTT.

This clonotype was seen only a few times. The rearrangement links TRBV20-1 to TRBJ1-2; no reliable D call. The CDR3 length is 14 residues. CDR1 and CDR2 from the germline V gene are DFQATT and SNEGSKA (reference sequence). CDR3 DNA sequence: TGCAGCCCGAAGTTGGCCGAGCTTAACTATGGCTACACCTTC. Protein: CSPKLAELNYGYTF.

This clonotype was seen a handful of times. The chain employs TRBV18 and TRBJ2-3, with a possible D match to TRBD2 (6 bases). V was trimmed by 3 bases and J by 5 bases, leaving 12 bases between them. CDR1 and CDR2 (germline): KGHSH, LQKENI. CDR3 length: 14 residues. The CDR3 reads CASSPTQGGDTQYF. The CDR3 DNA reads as TGTGCCAGCTCACCTACCCAGGGAGGAGATACGCAGTATTTT.

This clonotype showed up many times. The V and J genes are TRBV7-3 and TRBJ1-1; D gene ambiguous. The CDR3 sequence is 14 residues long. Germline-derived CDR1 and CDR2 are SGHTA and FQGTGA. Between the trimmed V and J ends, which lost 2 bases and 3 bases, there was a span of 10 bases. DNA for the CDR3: TGTGCCAGCAGCTTATCTGGGGTTGACACTGAAGCTTTCTTT. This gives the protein CASSLSGVDTEAFF. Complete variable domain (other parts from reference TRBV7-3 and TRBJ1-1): GAGVSQTPSNKVTEKGKYVELRCDPISGHTALYWYRQSLGQGPEFLIYFQGTGAADDSGLPNDRFFAVRPEGSVSTLKIQRTERGDSAVYLCASSLSGVDTEAFFGQGTRLTVV.

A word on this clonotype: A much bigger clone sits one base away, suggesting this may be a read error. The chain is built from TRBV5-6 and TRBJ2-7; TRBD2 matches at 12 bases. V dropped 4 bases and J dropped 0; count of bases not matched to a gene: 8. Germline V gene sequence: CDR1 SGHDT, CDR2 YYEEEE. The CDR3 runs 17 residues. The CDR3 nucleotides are TGTGCCAGCAGCCCCCCCGGACTAGCGGGGAGCTCCTACGAGCAGTACTTC. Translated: CASSPPGLAGSSYEQYF.

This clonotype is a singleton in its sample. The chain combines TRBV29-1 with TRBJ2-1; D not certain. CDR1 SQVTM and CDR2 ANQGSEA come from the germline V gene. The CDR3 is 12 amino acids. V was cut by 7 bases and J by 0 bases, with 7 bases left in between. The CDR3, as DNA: TGCAGCGCCACAAGCTCCTACAATGAGCAGTTCTTC. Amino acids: CSATSSYNEQFF.

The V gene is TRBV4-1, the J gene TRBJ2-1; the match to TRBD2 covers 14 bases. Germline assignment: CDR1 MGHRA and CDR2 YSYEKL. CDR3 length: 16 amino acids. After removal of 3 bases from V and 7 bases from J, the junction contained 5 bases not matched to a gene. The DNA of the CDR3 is TGCGCCAGCAGCCATAGACTAGCGGGGGGGAGAAATGAGCAGTTCTTC. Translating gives CASSHRLAGGRNEQFF.

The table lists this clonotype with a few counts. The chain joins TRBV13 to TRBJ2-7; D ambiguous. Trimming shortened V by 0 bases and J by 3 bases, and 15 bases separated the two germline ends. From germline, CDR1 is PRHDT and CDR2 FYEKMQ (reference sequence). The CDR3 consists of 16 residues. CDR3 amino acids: CASSLGGSAAYYEQYF. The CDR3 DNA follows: TGTGCCAGCAGCTTAGGGGGATCTGCAGCTTACTACGAGCAGTACTTC.

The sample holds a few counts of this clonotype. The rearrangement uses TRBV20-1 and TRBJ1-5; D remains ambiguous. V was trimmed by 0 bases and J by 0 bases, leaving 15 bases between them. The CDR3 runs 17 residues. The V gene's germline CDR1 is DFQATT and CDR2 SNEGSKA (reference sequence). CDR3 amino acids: CSARDLRRDHSNQPQHF. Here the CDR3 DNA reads TGCAGTGCTAGAGATCTTCGGCGGGATCATAGCAATCAGCCCCAGCATTTT.

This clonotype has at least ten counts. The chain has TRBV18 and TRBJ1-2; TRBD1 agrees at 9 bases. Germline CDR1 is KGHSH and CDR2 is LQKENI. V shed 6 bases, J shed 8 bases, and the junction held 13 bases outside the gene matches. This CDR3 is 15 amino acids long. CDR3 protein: CASSQDRGRAYGYTF. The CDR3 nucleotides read TGTGCCAGCTCTCAAGACAGGGGGAGGGCGTACGGCTACACCTTC.